A single sample is the source of the 3 T cell receptor beta chains below, sequenced in a study of blood T cell repertoires in COVID-19. Repertoires were generated with immunoSEQ multiplex PCR, while TCRdb's copy carries only in-frame clones and drops some. This repertoire shows around 190,000 clones, roughly 88% found once; its top ten account for roughly 8.9%. Sequenced: PBMCs or T cells enriched from blood (not recorded which). These TCRs come from a woman aged 18-29 years who had recovered from COVID-19.

The chain couples TRBV9 to TRBJ2-2, with 8 bases matching TRBD1. V lost 0 bases and J lost 1; bases outside the gene matches: 2. The CDR3 length is 16 residues. Germline V gene sequence: CDR1 SGDLS, CDR2 YYNGEE. CDR3 protein: CASSVGTGLNTGELFF. The CDR3 DNA is TGTGCCAGCAGCGTAGGGACAGGGTTGAACACCGGGGAGCTGTTTTTT.

The chain joins TRBV19 to TRBJ1-5, with unresolved D. The CDR3 consists of 16 residues. Looked up from germline, CDR1 is LNHDA and CDR2 is SQIVND (reference sequence). V gave up 5 bases and J gave up 5 bases, with 19 bases separating them. CDR3 in DNA: TGTGCCAGTAGTCAGAACGTAGCAGCGCCAGATCAGCCCCAGCATTTT. Its protein product is CASSQNVAAPDQPQHF.

The chain recombines TRBV4-3 with TRBJ1-5, with TRBD1 matching over 9 bases. V dropped 1 base and J dropped 7; count of bases not matched to a gene: 2. The CDR3 loop spans 14 amino acids. CDR1 LGHNA and CDR2 YSLEER come from the germline V gene. The CDR3 region has the DNA TGCGCCAGCAGCCAAGGACAGGGGGAACAGCCCCAGCATTTT. This gives the protein CASSQGQGEQPQHF.